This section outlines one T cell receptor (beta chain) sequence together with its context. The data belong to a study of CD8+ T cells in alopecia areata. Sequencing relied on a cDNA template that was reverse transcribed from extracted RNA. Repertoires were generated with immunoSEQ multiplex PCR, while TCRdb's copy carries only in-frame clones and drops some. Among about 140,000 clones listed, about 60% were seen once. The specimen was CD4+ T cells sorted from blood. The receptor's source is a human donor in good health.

In DNA form, the CDR3 reads TGCAGCGTAGGGGGACGGACCCAGAGCTCCTACAATGAGCAGTTCTTC. Encoded protein: CSVGGRTQSSYNEQFF. The J gene is TRBJ2-1, the V gene TRBV29-1; D perhaps matches TRBD1 (6 bases). The CDR3 runs to 16 residues. V was clipped by 6 bases and J by 0 bases, with 18 bases between them. CDR1 SQVTM and CDR2 ANQGSEA come from the germline V gene.